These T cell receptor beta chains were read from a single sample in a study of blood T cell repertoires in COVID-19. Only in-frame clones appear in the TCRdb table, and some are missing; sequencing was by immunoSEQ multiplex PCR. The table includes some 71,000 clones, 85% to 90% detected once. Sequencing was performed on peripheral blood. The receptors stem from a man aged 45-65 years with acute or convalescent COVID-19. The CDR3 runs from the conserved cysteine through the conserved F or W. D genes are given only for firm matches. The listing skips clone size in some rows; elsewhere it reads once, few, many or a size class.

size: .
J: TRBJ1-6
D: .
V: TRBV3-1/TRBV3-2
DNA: TGTGCCAGCAGCCATCGGGACAAAGTTTATAATTCACCCCTCCACTTT
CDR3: CASSHRDKVYNSPLHF

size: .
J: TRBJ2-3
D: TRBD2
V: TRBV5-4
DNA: TGTGCCAGCAGCTTGGCCGCTCTAGCGGGAGCCGATACGCAGTATTTT
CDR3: CASSLAALAGADTQYF

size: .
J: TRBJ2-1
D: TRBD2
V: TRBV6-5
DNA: TGTGCCAGCAGTTACACCAGCGGGAGGGGGCGGAATGAGCAGTTCTTC
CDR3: CASSYTSGRGRNEQFF

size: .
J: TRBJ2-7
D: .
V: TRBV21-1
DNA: TGTGCCAGCCCAAGCAGGCGGGGTAGCTCCTACGAGCAGTACTTC
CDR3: CASPSRRGSSYEQYF

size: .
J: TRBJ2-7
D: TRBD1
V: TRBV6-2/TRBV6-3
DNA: TGTGCCAGCAGTGACCGACAGGGGGCTGGGGAGCAGTACTTC
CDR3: CASSDRQGAGEQYF

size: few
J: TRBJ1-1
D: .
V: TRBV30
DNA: TGTGCCTGGAGTGTACGGCTAGCGGGAAGAAACACTGAAGCTTTCTTT
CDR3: CAWSVRLAGRNTEAFF

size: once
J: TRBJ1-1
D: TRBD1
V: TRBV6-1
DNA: TGTGCCAGCAGGGAAACAGGGGGCACTTGGAACACTGAAGCTTTCTTT
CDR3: CASRETGGTWNTEAFF

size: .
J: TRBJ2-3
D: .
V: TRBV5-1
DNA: TGCGCCAGCAGCTTGGGGGACTCGTTCGATACGCAGTATTTT
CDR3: CASSLGDSFDTQYF

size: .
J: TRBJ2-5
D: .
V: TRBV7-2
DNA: TGTGCCAGCAGCTTAGATCCAGGGTCTCAAGAGACCCAGTACTTC
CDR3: CASSLDPGSQETQYF

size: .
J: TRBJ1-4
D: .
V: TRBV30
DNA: TGTGCCGGAGCGGAGGAAAAACTGTTTTTT
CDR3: CAGAEEKLFF